The 7 T cell receptor beta chains below were found in one sample sequenced in a study of STAT5B mutations in CD4+ large granular lymphocyte leukemia. Libraries were prepared by immunoSEQ multiplex PCR; TCRdb keeps only in-frame clonotypes and omits some of them. The table shows approximately 8,400 clones, with roughly 86% occurring only once. Source material: PBMCs. The origin of the receptors is a woman in her 70s with CD4+ T-cell large granular lymphocyte leukemia.

CDR3 loop: CASTRGAGETDTQYF. CDR3 DNA: TGTGCCAGCACCCGGGGGGCGGGGGAGACAGATACGCAGTATTTT. The chain carries TRBV7-3 and TRBJ2-3; weak D call: TRBD2 (7 bases). From germline, CDR1 is SGHTA and CDR2 FQGTGA. V was clipped by 7 bases and J by 3 bases, with 17 bases between them. The CDR3 runs 15 residues. The full variable domain, rest sourced from reference TRBV7-3 and TRBJ2-3, is GAGVSQTPSNKVTEKGKYVELRCDPISGHTALYWYRQSLGQGPEFLIYFQGTGAADDSGLPNDRFFAVRPEGSVSTLKIQRTERGDSAVYLCASTRGAGETDTQYFGPGTRLTVL.

The genes are TRBV5-6 and TRBJ2-3; D may match TRBD1 or TRBD2 (5 bases each). The CDR3 contains 15 residues. CDR1 and CDR2 from the germline V gene are SGHDT and YYEEEE. V shed 4 bases and J shed 6 bases, with 18 bases lying between them. The CDR3 region is CASSAGTAYGDTQYF. The CDR3 region has the DNA TGTGCCAGCAGCGCCGGGACCGCCTACGGGGATACGCAGTATTTT.

The CDR3 loop is CASTDPKTSGGRETQYF. The CDR3 region has the DNA TGTGCCAGCACCGACCCCAAGACTAGCGGGGGACGAGAGACCCAGTACTTC. The chain carries TRBV25-1 and TRBJ2-5, with 12 bases fitting TRBD2. CDR1 MGHDK and CDR2 SYGVNS come from the germline V gene. V was clipped by 7 bases and J by 4 bases; unmatched bases: 13. The CDR3 runs to 17 residues.

Comment on this clone: A read error may account for a junction end that differs from germline. The V and J genes are TRBV7-7 and TRBJ2-7; D is undetermined. The germline V gene encodes CDR1 SSHAT and CDR2 FNYEAQ (reference sequence). The CDR3 is made up of 13 amino acids. The CDR3 nucleotides are TGTGCTAGCAGCTTAGTCCCAACCGACGAGCAGTACTTC. It encodes CASSLVPTDEQYF.

The chain links TRBV9 to TRBJ2-5, with unresolved D. Trimming pared 3 bases from V and 5 bases from J, leaving 14 bases between. The CDR3 consists of 14 residues. In germline, CDR1 is SGDLS, CDR2 YYNGEE. CDR3 nucleotides: TGTGCCAGCAGCGCGTCCGGTCGGGCGGAGACCCAGTACTTC. Its translation: CASSASGRAETQYF.

The rearrangement links TRBV6-1 to TRBJ1-2; D perhaps matches TRBD1 (6 bases). The CDR3 length is 15 residues. Trimming took off 3 bases at V and 3 bases at J, with 14 bases between the two ends. Germline V gene sequence: CDR1 MNHNS, CDR2 SASEGT. This chain's CDR3 is CASSEGYTGYYGYTF. The CDR3 coding sequence is TGTGCCAGCAGTGAGGGTTATACAGGGTACTATGGCTACACCTTC.

The chain joins TRBV5-1 to TRBJ1-1, with 9 bases identical to TRBD1. Trimming cost V 4 bases and J 10 bases; bases outside gene matches: 8. The CDR3 is made up of 13 amino acids. The germline gives CDR1 SGHRS, CDR2 YFSETQ. The DNA of the CDR3 is TGCGCCAGCAGCCCTTTTGGACAGGGGCTAGCTTTCTTT. Amino acids: CASSPFGQGLAFF.